In this sample, the clone carrying this T cell receptor (beta chain) turned up many times. Antigen: not known. The sample comes from a study of T-cell memory formation after mild COVID-19. Study-wide background: The two donors had largely donor-specific TCR clusters. Whole-study findings and limits: Chiefly within CM and EM were the contracting CD4+ clones; CD8+ ones were within EMRA. Some SARS-CoV-2-responding clones were already detected in memory before infection.

Germline V gene sequence: CDR1 SGHTA, CDR2 FQGTGA. The length of the CDR3 is 14 residues. The V gene lost 5 bases and the J gene lost 5 bases, with 15 bases spanning the gap. MiXCR, applied by TCRdb to the 5' RACE reads, yields one record per CDR3 protein. The table shows under 300,000 distinct CDR3 sequences, with 8% to 9% occurring only once. The sample taken for sequencing was PBMCs or a T cell subset sorted from them (not recorded which). The sequence was collected from a young man who had mild COVID-19 (a few samples of this study predate the infection). Cell type and time point are not known. The chain recombines TRBV7-3 with TRBJ2-5; a weak D match, TRBD2 (5 bases). The CDR3 region is CASSLHPTGETQYF. The CDR3 coding sequence is TGTGCCAGCAGCCTCCACCCAACGGGGGAGACCCAGTACTTC.